The 21 T cell receptor beta chains given below trace back to one sample, sequenced in a study of cytomegalovirus exposure and HLA in healthy donors. Primers for the PCR totalled 60 Vbeta and 13 Jbeta. The repertoire was sequenced with immunoSEQ multiplex PCR; TCRdb's copy has only in-frame clones and lacks some. The data show about 230,000 clones, with around 89% seen just once and 1% held by the top ten. The sequencing sample was made of PBMCs. The receptors derive from a woman aged 18-29 years in good health and CMV-seronegative.

Points on this clone: The sample holds other DNA sequences that translate to the same CDR3. The chain joins TRBV5-4 to TRBJ2-5, with D tentatively TRBD1 (7 bases). The germline V gene has CDR1 SGHNT and CDR2 YYREEE (reference sequence). Trimming shortened V by 5 bases and J by 4 bases, and 21 bases separated the two germline ends. The length of the CDR3 is 16 residues. The CDR3 DNA reads as TGTGCCAGCAGTGCGGGGCTGCGGGACAGTGGAGAGACCCAGTACTTC. Translated, it gives CASSAGLRDSGETQYF.

This chain uses TRBV2 with TRBJ2-4, with 8 bases aligning to TRBD2. CDR3 length equals 18 residues. The germline V gene has CDR1 SNHLY and CDR2 FYNNEI. The ends lost 6 bases at V and 1 base at J; junction bases unmatched: 14. The CDR3 nucleotides read TGTGCCAGCAGCCGCTTGACGGGGGGGCCGGGGGCCAAAAACATTCAGTACTTC. Amino acid sequence: CASSRLTGGPGAKNIQYF.

The DNA of the CDR3 is TGTGCCAGCAGCTTATCTCAGGCCAACACCGGGGAGCTGTTTTTT. Translating gives CASSLSQANTGELFF. This chain uses TRBV7-3 with TRBJ2-2; no clear D. Looked up from germline, CDR1 is SGHTA and CDR2 is FQGTGA. CDR3 length: 15 amino acids. The V gene lost 2 bases and the J gene lost 2 bases, with 9 bases spanning the gap.

This rearrangement joins TRBV19 to TRBJ1-3, with TRBD1 identical over 9 bases. Germline CDR1 reads LNHDA; CDR2 reads SQIVND (reference sequence). This CDR3 has 14 amino acids. With V trimmed by 7 bases and J by 5 bases, 6 bases remained unmatched. CDR3 DNA sequence: TGTGCCAGTACCGACAGGGGGGAGAGAAACACCATATATTTT. Translating it yields CASTDRGERNTIYF. The full variable domain, with the rest looked up from reference TRBV19 and TRBJ1-3, is DGGITQSPKYLFRKEGQNVTLSCEQNLNHDAMYWYRQDPGQGLRLIYYSQIVNDFQKGDIAEGYSVSREKKESFPLTVTSAQKNPTAFYLCASTDRGERNTIYFGEGSWLTVV.

The chain is built from TRBV7-2 and TRBJ1-2, with D unclear. The CDR3 contains 12 residues. V was trimmed by 4 bases and J by 10 bases, leaving 13 bases between them. The germline V gene has CDR1 SGHTA and CDR2 FQGNSA. The CDR3 is CASSSSAEVYTF. In DNA, the CDR3 is TGTGCCAGCAGCTCCTCAGCGGAGGTCTACACCTTC.

The CDR3, as DNA: TGTGCCAGCACCGACCCGGGAACTCGGAATGGCTACACCTTC. It specifies CASTDPGTRNGYTF. This rearrangement joins TRBV9 to TRBJ1-2, with D unresolved. Per the germline V gene, CDR1 is SGDLS and CDR2 is YYNGEE. The CDR3 extends over 14 amino acids. Trimming cost V 6 bases and J 6 bases, with 18 bases left between them.

V usage is TRBV7-9 and J usage is TRBJ1-1; 11 nucleotides line up with TRBD1. Trimming cost V 8 bases and J 1 base; bases outside gene matches: 3. This CDR3 has 14 amino acids. CDR1 and CDR2 (germline): SEHNR, FQNEAQ (reference sequence). The CDR3 region is CASDGQGANTEAFF. The CDR3 region has the DNA TGTGCCAGCGATGGACAGGGGGCGAACACTGAAGCTTTCTTT.

This clone was picked up a small number of times. The chain combines TRBV5-1 with TRBJ2-3, with a tentative D call TRBD1 (5 bases). The CDR3 is 13 amino acids. Germline assignment: CDR1 SGHRS and CDR2 YFSETQ. V lost 0 bases and J 5 bases, leaving 7 bases between the germline ends. This CDR3 is CASSLARGDTQYF. The CDR3 DNA follows: TGCGCCAGCAGCTTGGCTAGGGGAGATACGCAGTATTTT. The whole variable domain, filled in from reference TRBV5-1 and TRBJ2-3, reads KAGVTQTPRYLIKTRGQQVTLSCSPISGHRSVSWYQQTPGQGLQFLFEYFSETQRNKGNFPGRFSGRQFSNSRSEMNVSTLELGDSALYLCASSLARGDTQYFGPGTRLTVL.

This clone showed up just once. This sequence joins TRBV7-2 and TRBJ1-5; tentative D call: TRBD1 (5 bases). This CDR3 is 14 amino acids long. Germline lookup yields CDR1 SGHTA and CDR2 FQGNSA. Trimming took off 8 bases at V and 6 bases at J, with 17 bases between the two ends. CDR3 protein: CASAPDGGSQPQHF. In DNA form, the CDR3 reads TGTGCCAGCGCACCGGACGGGGGTAGTCAGCCCCAGCATTTT.

The rearrangement uses TRBV27 and TRBJ1-2, with 7 bases aligning to TRBD1. The germline gives CDR1 MNHEY, CDR2 SMNVEV (reference sequence). V shed 1 base and J 8 bases; nucleotides not matched to a gene: 4. This CDR3 is 13 amino acids long. The CDR3 DNA reads TGTGCCAGCAGTTTATGGCAGGGGGAAGGCTACACCTTC. Translated: CASSLWQGEGYTF.

This sequence joins TRBV5-4 and TRBJ1-2, with TRBD1 matching 8 bases. Trimming at V came to 3 bases and at J to 8 bases, leaving 6 bases not matched to a gene. In germline, CDR1 is SGHNT, CDR2 YYREEE (reference sequence). The length of the CDR3 is 13 residues. This CDR3 reads CASSSTGVAGYTF. CDR3 nucleotides: TGTGCCAGCAGCTCGACAGGGGTCGCGGGCTACACCTTC.

Points on this clone: Other DNA sequences in this specimen translate into the identical CDR3. This chain links TRBV5-4 with TRBJ2-1, with 9 nucleotides matching TRBD2. There are 17 residues in the CDR3. CDR1 and CDR2 from the germline V gene are SGHNT and YYREEE (reference sequence). Trimming removed 3 bases from V and 1 base from J; junction bases left unmatched: 8. The CDR3 is CASSSKVLAGSYNEQFF. The CDR3 nucleotides read TGTGCCAGCAGCTCAAAGGTGCTAGCGGGATCCTACAATGAGCAGTTCTTC.

The V gene is TRBV9, the J gene TRBJ1-1; 8 nucleotides align to TRBD1. The CDR3 extends over 16 amino acids. Losses at the gene ends were 3 bases for V and 1 base for J; bases not matched to a gene: 8. Per the germline V gene, CDR1 is SGDLS and CDR2 is YYNGEE. The CDR3 sequence is CASSAPQGATNTEAFF. DNA of the CDR3: TGTGCCAGCAGCGCCCCTCAGGGGGCGACGAACACTGAAGCTTTCTTT.

This chain connects TRBV2 to TRBJ1-1; D perhaps matches TRBD1 (5 bases). Between the trimmed V and J ends, which lost 0 bases and 1 base, there was a span of 15 bases. Germline V gene sequence: CDR1 SNHLY, CDR2 FYNNEI. This CDR3 contains 17 residues. The chain's CDR3 is CASSEALLGGPNTEAFF. The CDR3 DNA reads TGTGCCAGCAGTGAAGCGCTATTGGGGGGTCCGAACACTGAAGCTTTCTTT.

The gene calls are TRBV4-1 and TRBJ2-2, with a weak D call TRBD1 (6 bases). The CDR3 has 15 amino acids. Germline assignment: CDR1 MGHRA and CDR2 YSYEKL. Trimming took off 0 bases at V and 6 bases at J, with 11 bases between the two ends. CDR3 residues: CASSQDPQGAGELFF. For the CDR3, the DNA is TGCGCCAGCAGCCAAGATCCACAGGGCGCCGGGGAGCTGTTTTTT.

The chain carries TRBV5-1 and TRBJ2-5; D is undetermined. Near its end, the DNA agrees better with TRBJ2-7, so the J call may be wrong. This CDR3 region has 12 residues. Germline V gives CDR1 SGHRS, CDR2 YFSETQ. CDR3 DNA sequence: TGCGCCAGCAGCTTGCCCGCGCCCGAGCAGTACTTC. Encoded protein: CASSLPAPEQYF.

This clone has a single count. The genes are TRBV5-1 and TRBJ2-7; weak D call: TRBD2 (6 bases). CDR1 and CDR2 (germline): SGHRS, YFSETQ. Trimming cost V 4 bases and J 2 bases, with 19 bases left between them. The CDR3 runs to 16 residues. The CDR3 region has the DNA TGCGCCAGCAGCCACCCGGGGGAAAGGGCCCCCTACGAGCAGTACTTC. This translates into CASSHPGERAPYEQYF.

The rearrangement joins TRBV4-1 to TRBJ1-1, with D unresolved. V lost 1 base to trimming and J lost 1 base, with 4 bases between them. This CDR3 comprises 13 residues. CDR1 and CDR2 from the germline V gene are MGHRA and YSYEKL. CDR3 DNA sequence: TGCGCCAGCAGCCAAGTAAAGAACACTGAAGCTTTCTTT. It encodes CASSQVKNTEAFF.

The chain has TRBV7-6 and TRBJ2-3; 8 nucleotides line up with TRBD2. The CDR3 length is 15 residues. V lost 2 bases, J lost 2 bases, and 3 bases stayed unmatched. Germline V lookup: CDR1 SGHVS, CDR2 FNYEAQ. The CDR3 sequence: CASSLIAGTTDTQYF. In DNA, the CDR3 is TGTGCCAGCAGCTTAATAGCGGGAACCACAGATACGCAGTATTTT.

The chain has TRBV10-2 and TRBJ1-1; a weak D match, TRBD1 (5 bases). In germline, CDR1 is WSHSY, CDR2 SAAADI. The CDR3 covers 15 residues. Trimming removed 4 bases at V and 4 bases at J, with 16 bases between. DNA of the CDR3: TGCGCCAGCAGTGGTATCGGACAAGGGGCCACTGAAGCTTTCTTT. It codes for CASSGIGQGATEAFF.

This chain joins TRBV28 and TRBJ1-5, with D uncertain. Germline V gives CDR1 MDHEN, CDR2 SYDVKM. The CDR3 spans 11 residues. The V gene lost 6 bases and the J gene lost 6 bases, with 6 bases spanning the gap. In nucleotides, the CDR3 is TGTGCCAGCAGCGCCGGTCAGCCCCAGCATTTT. Protein: CASSAGQPQHF.